This T cell receptor beta chain originates from a study of blood T cell repertoires in COVID-19. Across the whole study: The samples span acute and convalescent COVID-19 from the United States, Italy and Spain. Sources were T cells, B-cell-depleted T cells, or PBMCs; the material itself was cDNA or gDNA.

How the authors handled the data: It was from reference gene primer amplification that nucleated cell counts were estimated. Clones were sequenced by immunoSEQ multiplex PCR, and TCRdb holds only the in-frame ones, with some missing. V and J calls and clone size come straight from that table; D and trimming were deduced from the DNA. The data contain 200,000 to 250,000 clones, nearly 95% of them singletons. There are 15 residues in the CDR3. V trimming: 6 bases; J trimming: 2 bases; junction bases outside the gene matches: 7. Looked up from germline, CDR1 is MNHEY and CDR2 is SVGAGI. The Seattle patients, enrolled during active infection, were followed longitudinally.

The sequence derives from a man aged 25 to 45 with COVID-19, enrolled during active disease. The sample was peripheral blood. The V call is TRBV6-5, the J call TRBJ2-7, with TRBD1 matching over 10 bases. Here the CDR3 reads CASRVDRGEPYEQYF. The CDR3 nucleotides are TGTGCCAGCAGGGTGGACAGGGGGGAACCCTACGAGCAGTACTTC.